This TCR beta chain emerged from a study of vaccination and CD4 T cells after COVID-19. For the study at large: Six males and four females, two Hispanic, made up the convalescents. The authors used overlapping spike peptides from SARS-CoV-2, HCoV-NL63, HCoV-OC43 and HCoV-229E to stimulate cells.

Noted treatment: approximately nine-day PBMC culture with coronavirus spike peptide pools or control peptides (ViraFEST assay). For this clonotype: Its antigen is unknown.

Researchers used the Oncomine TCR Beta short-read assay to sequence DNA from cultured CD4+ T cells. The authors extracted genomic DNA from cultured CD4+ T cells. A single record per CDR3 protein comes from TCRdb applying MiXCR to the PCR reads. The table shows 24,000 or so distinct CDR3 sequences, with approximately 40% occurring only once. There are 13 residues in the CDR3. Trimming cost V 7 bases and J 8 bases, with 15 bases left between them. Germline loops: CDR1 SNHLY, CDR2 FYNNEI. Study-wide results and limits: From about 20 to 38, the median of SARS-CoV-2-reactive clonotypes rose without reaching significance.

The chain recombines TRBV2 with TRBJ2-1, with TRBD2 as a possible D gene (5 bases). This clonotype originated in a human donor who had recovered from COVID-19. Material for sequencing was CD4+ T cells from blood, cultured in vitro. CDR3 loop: CASTRGGWDEQFF. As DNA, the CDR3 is TGTGCCAGCACCCGAGGCGGGTGGGATGAGCAGTTCTTC.